A selection of T cell receptor beta chains follows, all from one sample in a study of blood T cell repertoires in COVID-19. The repertoire was sequenced with immunoSEQ multiplex PCR; TCRdb's copy has only in-frame clones and lacks some. This sample carries about 120,000 clones, 81% of them seen once, and the ten largest clones take about 18%. The specimen was peripheral blood. The receptor set was obtained from a man younger than 40 with COVID-19, enrolled during active disease. CDR3s include the opening cysteine and the closing phenylalanine or tryptophan. D genes are given only for firm matches. The size of a clone is reported for some rows only, either as once, few or many, or as a class for expanded clones.

clone_size | d_call | j_call | v_call | cdr3_aa | cdr3_nt
NA | TRBD1 | TRBJ2-5 | TRBV6-5 | CASSRTGQETQYF | TGTGCCAGCAGTCGGACAGGTCAAGAGACCCAGTACTTC
once | TRBD1 | TRBJ1-1 | TRBV7-2 | CASSLRQGGDTEAFF | TGTGCCAGCAGCCTCCGACAGGGGGGAGACACTGAAGCTTTCTTT
NA | NA | TRBJ1-4 | TRBV5-6 | CASSAINEKLFF | TGTGCCAGCAGCGCGATTAATGAAAAACTGTTTTTT
NA | TRBD1 | TRBJ2-1 | TRBV9 | CASSPSTGGSYNEQFF | TGTGCCAGCAGCCCCTCAACAGGGGGCTCCTACAATGAGCAGTTCTTC
NA | TRBD1 | TRBJ1-1 | TRBV15 | CATSRDGEGAKNTEAFF | TGTGCCACCAGCAGAGATGGTGAGGGGGCGAAGAACACTGAAGCTTTCTTT
NA | NA | TRBJ1-3 | TRBV28 | CASSWSVDGNTIYF | TGTGCCAGCAGTTGGAGCGTCGACGGAAACACCATATATTTT
few | NA | TRBJ2-3 | TRBV4-3 | CASSQDRGFLGTDTQYF | TGCGCCAGCAGCCAAGATAGGGGGTTCTTGGGGACAGATACGCAGTATTTT
few | TRBD1 | TRBJ1-5 | TRBV19 | CASSMDRVGNQPQHF | TGTGCCAGTAGTATGGACAGGGTGGGGAATCAGCCCCAGCATTTT
NA | TRBD2 | TRBJ2-1 | TRBV28 | CASTFLTSGLYNEQFF | TGTGCCAGCACCTTTCTTACTAGCGGTTTATACAATGAGCAGTTCTTC
NA | NA | TRBJ1-4 | TRBV6-5 | CASSSRGPTNEKLFF | TGTGCCAGCAGTTCACGCGGGCCGACTAATGAAAAACTGTTTTTT
NA | NA | TRBJ2-7 | TRBV6-5 | CASSYSNRADEQYF | TGTGCCAGCAGTTACTCGAACAGGGCGGACGAGCAGTACTTC
NA | NA | TRBJ2-5 | TRBV5-1 | CASSLALQGQGETQYF | TGCGCCAGCAGCTTGGCCTTACAGGGACAAGGGGAGACCCAGTACTTC
NA | NA | TRBJ2-2 | TRBV23-1 | CARYGLRNTGELFF | TGCGCCAGATATGGACTGAGAAACACCGGGGAGCTGTTTTTT
NA | TRBD1 | TRBJ1-1 | TRBV30 | CAWSRQGGTEAFF | TGTGCCTGGAGTAGACAGGGCGGCACTGAAGCTTTCTTT